The 4 T cell receptor beta chains below all came from one sample that was sequenced in a study of T cell clonality in common variable immunodeficiency. Using immunoSEQ multiplex PCR, the repertoire was profiled, and TCRdb retains in-frame clones only, with some absent. The sample lists 30,000 to 40,000 clones, none appearing once, the ten largest making up 2.5% to 3%. Input material: peripheral blood mononuclear cells. The receptor source for this set is a person aged 18 to 75 in good health.

This clone was detected ten times or more. The read ends 3 residues shy of where the CDR3 ends; the end is completed using the germline J gene. This chain uses TRBV20-1 with TRBJ1-2; the D gene is possibly TRBD1 (5 bases). Germline V lookup: CDR1 DFQATT, CDR2 SNEGSKA (reference sequence). This CDR3 spans 13 amino acids. The germline V and J ends were trimmed by 5 bases and 7 bases, with 17 bases remaining between them. The CDR3 sequence is CSAPDPQGGGYTF. CDR3 bases read: TGCAGTGCTCCTGACCCTCAGGGTGGTGGC.

This clone was detected ten times or more. Read data end 3 residues before the CDR3 end; the end is taken from the germline J gene. The chain recombines TRBV27 with TRBJ2-1; 10 nucleotides align to TRBD2. The germline gives CDR1 MNHEY, CDR2 SMNVEV (reference sequence). The CDR3 has 16 amino acids. The ends lost 3 bases at V and 1 base at J; junction bases unmatched: 3. The covered CDR3 bases are TGTGCCAGCAGTTTGGCTAGCGGGAGATCCTACAATGAG. It yields the protein CASSLASGRSYNE. The full CDR3 reads CASSLASGRSYNEQFF.

This clone was counted ten times or more. The missing CDR3 end, 3 residues past where the read stops, is filled in from the germline J gene. The rearrangement joins TRBV2 to TRBJ2-4, with D possibly being TRBD1 (5 bases). V lost 1 base and J lost 2, with 6 bases in between. Germline V gene sequence: CDR1 SNHLY, CDR2 FYNNEI. The CDR3 has 14 residues. CDR3 loop: CASSEDRTKNIQYF. The CDR3 bases that were read are TGTGCCAGCAGTGAAGACAGGACCAAAAACATT.

This clone has a count of ten or more. The CDR3 end falls 3 residues outside the read, so it is completed with the germline J gene. The sample carries other DNA sequences with the same CDR3. The chain employs TRBV6-1 and TRBJ2-3, with D possibly TRBD1 on 5 matching bases. Trimming took 2 bases from V and 2 from J, leaving 14 bases between them. CDR1 is MNHNS and CDR2 is SASEGT in the germline V gene. The CDR3 is 16 residues long. The DNA read from the CDR3 is TGTGCCAGCAGTGAAAAAAGGGGCCTTACCACAGATACG. The encoded protein is CASSEKRGLTTDT. The complete CDR3 reads CASSEKRGLTTDTQYF.